The next 20 T cell receptor beta chains were all read from a single sample in a study of blood T cell repertoires in COVID-19. Using immunoSEQ multiplex PCR, the repertoire was profiled, and TCRdb retains in-frame clones only, with some absent. Altogether about 300,000 clones are present, about 88% being singletons, with the ten largest covering roughly 1.5%. The sample taken for sequencing was peripheral blood. Receptors originate from a human donor with COVID-19, enrolled during active disease. The donor label of this sample is uncertain.

The rearrangement links TRBV4-3 to TRBJ2-7; D unresolved. Germline assignment: CDR1 LGHNA and CDR2 YSLEER. The V end was cut by 0 bases, the J end by 4 bases, with 13 bases between. CDR3 length: 15 residues. The CDR3 nucleotides read TGCGCCAGCAGCCAAGATATGACGATACAGTACGAGCAGTACTTC. Translation: CASSQDMTIQYEQYF.

A single count supports this clone. The gene calls are TRBV6-5 and TRBJ1-6; a weak D match, TRBD1 (6 bases). This CDR3 region has 13 residues. Germline lookup yields CDR1 MNHEY and CDR2 SVGAGI. Deletions cut 8 bases from V and 7 bases from J, with 12 bases between. The CDR3 reads CASLRTENSPLHF. The CDR3 bases are TGTGCCAGCCTACGGACAGAGAATTCACCCCTCCACTTT.

The chain employs TRBV6-5 and TRBJ1-4; D might be TRBD1 (6 bases). The CDR3 has 13 residues. Germline lookup yields CDR1 MNHEY and CDR2 SVGAGI. CDR3 sequence reads: CASDGQIGEKLFF. The CDR3 DNA reads as TGTGCTAGCGATGGACAGATTGGTGAAAAACTGTTTTTT.

The chain joins TRBV5-1 to TRBJ1-2, with TRBD1 matching 9 bases. Germline lookup yields CDR1 SGHRS and CDR2 YFSETQ. The ends lost 0 bases at V and 4 bases at J; junction bases unmatched: 13. There are 18 residues in the CDR3. In DNA form, the CDR3 reads TGCGCCAGCAGCTTGGGACGGGACAGGGAGGAAAAGAGCTATGGCTACACCTTC. It translates to CASSLGRDREEKSYGYTF.

In regard to this clone: At one end the junction does not follow the germline gene, possibly because of a read error. The chain is built from TRBV7-7 and TRBJ1-1; D call uncertain. The germline gives CDR1 SSHAT, CDR2 FNYEAQ (reference sequence). The CDR3 is made up of 13 amino acids. CDR3 region: CASSSEAGTEAFF. Here the CDR3 DNA reads TGTGCTAGCAGCTCCGAGGCGGGCACTGAAGCTTTCTTT.

The rearrangement joins TRBV11-2 to TRBJ1-1; D not certain. V lost 5 bases and J lost 3, with 7 bases in between. This CDR3 is built from 12 residues. Germline loops: CDR1 SGHAT, CDR2 FQNNGV. CDR3 in amino acids: CASSQSYTEAFF. For the CDR3, the DNA is TGTGCCAGCAGCCAAAGCTACACTGAAGCTTTCTTT.

The chain combines TRBV7-6 with TRBJ2-1; D is perhaps TRBD2 (6 bases). Germline CDR1 and CDR2: SGHVS and FNYEAQ. CDR3 length equals 17 residues. V lost 2 bases, J lost 6 bases, and 20 bases lay in between. CDR3 sequence reads: CASSLSGGLTHPNEQFF. CDR3 coding DNA: TGTGCCAGCAGCTTATCCGGGGGATTGACCCATCCCAATGAGCAGTTCTTC.

CDR3 amino acids: CASSYSGNSPLHF. CDR3 DNA sequence: TGTGCCAGCAGCTATTCCGGGAATTCACCCCTCCACTTT. The chain couples TRBV11-3 to TRBJ1-6; D gene uncertain. V lost 4 bases and J lost 7, with 8 bases in between. This CDR3 spans 13 amino acids. In germline, CDR1 is SGHNT, CDR2 YENEEA.

The chain has TRBV9 and TRBJ2-1; 11 bases are a match to TRBD2. V gave up 6 bases and J gave up 1 base; unmatched junction bases: 6. The germline CDR1 and CDR2 sequences are SGDLS and YYNGEE. The CDR3 runs to 16 residues. In DNA, the CDR3 is TGTGCCAGCACCCTGGGGACTAGCGGATCCTACAATGAGCAGTTCTTC. Encoded protein: CASTLGTSGSYNEQFF.

This clone was found many times. This specimen includes other DNA sequences encoding the same CDR3. The V gene is TRBV5-1, the J gene TRBJ2-3, with 11 nucleotides matching TRBD2. Germline lookup yields CDR1 SGHRS and CDR2 YFSETQ. V trimming: 0 bases; J trimming: 2 bases; junction bases outside the gene matches: 2. The CDR3 covers 16 residues. CDR3 DNA sequence: TGCGCCAGCAGCTTGGCGACTAGCGGGACCACAGATACGCAGTATTTT. Protein: CASSLATSGTTDTQYF.

The rearrangement links TRBV4-3 to TRBJ2-1; D unresolved. Trimming removed 4 bases from V and 1 base from J, with 11 bases in between. This CDR3 has 15 amino acids. Germline-derived CDR1 and CDR2 are LGHNA and YSLEER. The CDR3 here is CASSPDLESYNEQFF. The CDR3 region has the DNA TGCGCCAGCAGCCCAGACCTAGAATCCTACAATGAGCAGTTCTTC.

This clone has only one observation. The rearrangement joins TRBV27 to TRBJ2-2, with TRBD2 as a possible D gene (5 bases). The CDR3 runs 16 residues. From germline, CDR1 is MNHEY and CDR2 SMNVEV (reference sequence). The V end was cut by 4 bases, the J end by 4 bases, with 16 bases between. The chain's CDR3 is CASSWRNFGLTGELFF. The CDR3 nucleotides are TGTGCCAGCAGTTGGAGGAATTTCGGGCTCACCGGGGAGCTGTTTTTT.

The chain is built from TRBV19 and TRBJ2-5; tentatively, D is TRBD2 (5 bases). The CDR3 runs 14 residues. The V gene lost 5 bases and the J gene lost 5 bases, with 15 bases spanning the gap. Germline CDR1 is LNHDA and CDR2 is SQIVND (reference sequence). The CDR3 DNA follows: TGTGCCAGTAGTCGCGGACTGCGCGAGGAGACCCAGTACTTC. Translating it yields CASSRGLREETQYF.

J is TRBJ1-2 and V is TRBV5-6, with TRBD1 matching 10 bases. This CDR3 comprises 15 residues. Germline CDR1 and CDR2: SGHDT and YYEEEE. J gave up 8 bases and V 4 bases, and 11 bases lay outside the gene matches. The CDR3 is CASSPRQGARHGYTF. CDR3 nucleotides: TGTGCCAGCAGCCCTCGACAGGGGGCGAGGCACGGCTACACCTTC.

The count of this clone is one. The chain has TRBV18 and TRBJ2-1, with D perhaps TRBD1 (5 bases). Germline assignment: CDR1 KGHSH and CDR2 LQKENI. The CDR3 is 13 residues long. Deletions cut 3 bases from V and 8 bases from J, with 11 bases between. CDR3 nucleotide sequence: TGTGCCAGCTCACCCAGGGTCCAGGATGAGCAGTTCTTC. This translates into CASSPRVQDEQFF.

This clone has only a few counts. The chain employs TRBV18 and TRBJ1-1; TRBD1 might be the D (5 bases). The V end lost 2 bases, the J end lost 5 bases, and 12 bases lay between the germline ends. The CDR3 contains 14 residues. CDR1 and CDR2 (germline): KGHSH, LQKENI. The CDR3 sequence is CASSPTGLNTEAFF. CDR3 bases: TGTGCCAGCTCACCAACGGGACTCAATACTGAAGCTTTCTTT.

The V and J genes are TRBV10-2 and TRBJ1-4; D not resolved. The V end was cut by 0 bases, the J end by 11 bases, with 10 bases between. The CDR3 has 13 residues. Germline V CDR1 and CDR2: WSHSY, SAAADI. Written as DNA, the CDR3 is TGCGCCAGCAGTGAGTCGACTCGGGTGAAACTGTTTTTT. Translation gives CASSESTRVKLFF.

V is TRBV28 and J is TRBJ2-7; D is uncertain. The CDR3 has 14 amino acids. With 4 bases removed from V and 6 bases from J, the gap between germline ends came to 16 bases. The germline CDR1 and CDR2 sequences are MDHEN and SYDVKM. The DNA of the CDR3 is TGTGCCAGCAGTTCGATTATCAGGTTTTCCGAGCAGTACTTC. Translation gives CASSSIIRFSEQYF.

CDR3 nucleotides: TGTGCCAGCAGCGTAGCTCAGGGACAGCCCCAGCATTTT. Its protein product is CASSVAQGQPQHF. The rearrangement uses TRBV9 and TRBJ1-5; TRBD1 is a possible D gene (5 bases). Germline V gives CDR1 SGDLS, CDR2 YYNGEE. The CDR3 loop spans 13 amino acids. The V and J ends lost 0 bases and 7 bases respectively, with 8 bases between them.

This chain uses TRBV5-1 with TRBJ2-1; a weak D match, TRBD1 (7 bases). CDR1 SGHRS and CDR2 YFSETQ come from the germline V gene. The CDR3 sequence is 14 residues long. V lost 5 bases to trimming and J lost 3 bases, with 12 bases between them. CDR3 in amino acids: CASSSGGLYNEQFF. The CDR3 nucleotides read TGCGCCAGCAGTTCAGGGGGGCTCTACAATGAGCAGTTCTTC.